This T cell receptor (beta chain) is from a study of human T cells and chemical hapten exposure. Study as a whole: Small volume differences among pooled libraries mainly caused per-sample TCR yield variation. Study results and limitations: TCRs exceeding 1 in 1000 frequency stayed unchanged with DPC sensitization.

This clonotype was detected ten times or more. Its antigen is still unknown. Germline V gene data show CDR1 as LNHDA and CDR2 as SQIVND (reference sequence). The V and J ends lost 3 bases and 3 bases, in that order; junction bases with no gene match: 2. CDR3 length equals 14 residues. Someone pulled total RNA out of unfractionated whole blood. Attachment of unique molecular identifiers to individual cDNA molecules was performed in the library. How the authors handled the data: Samples ranged from about 20,000 to 700,000 TCRs, with a median of 95,638. Via MiXCR, TCRdb re-called the 5' RACE reads, giving one row per CDR3 protein. The V and J calls, along with clone size, are taken from TCRdb and not from the paper's own processing. This sample has more than 140,000 distinct CDR3 sequences, with about 4% found just once.

This TCR was recovered from a female donor in good health. V and J are TRBV19 and TRBJ1-5; 7 bases align to TRBD1. This chain's CDR3 is CASSMGQTNQPQHF. Written as DNA, the CDR3 is TGTGCCAGTAGTATGGGACAGACCAATCAGCCCCAGCATTTT.